This TCR beta chain was sequenced for a study of T cell responses to AZD1222 COVID-19 vaccine. Study outcomes and limitations: Clonal diversity was possibly underestimated, and the donors were mostly white British, with more females. Within unmutated variant regions lay the reported targets of nearly half of spike-specific TCRs.

Comment on this clone: Its cognate antigen is unknown.

Losses at the gene ends were 3 bases for V and 4 bases for J; bases not matched to a gene: 4. The CDR3 totals 14 residues. Germline V gene sequence: CDR1 LGHNT, CDR2 FRNRAP. Using immunoSEQ multiplex PCR, the repertoire was profiled, and TCRdb retains in-frame clones only, with some absent. The sample gives approximately 130,000 clones, around 87% of which show up once; over 2.5% is in the top ten. The V gene is TRBV12-5, the J gene TRBJ1-2; 8 bases fit TRBD1. Sequenced here: peripheral blood, sampled 28 days after the second AZD1222 dose. The TCR sequence derives from an adult who received the AZD1222 COVID-19 vaccine. The CDR3 loop is CASGFNRGGYGYTF. DNA for the CDR3: TGTGCTAGTGGTTTCAACAGGGGGGGCTATGGCTACACCTTC.